This record concerns one T cell receptor (beta chain) sequence. The data belong to a study of blood T cell repertoires in COVID-19. In the study overall: Donors in the United States, Italy and Spain gave samples during acute or convalescent COVID-19. Sources were T cells, B-cell-depleted T cells, or PBMCs; the material itself was cDNA or gDNA.

The data were produced by immunoSEQ multiplex PCR, yet TCRdb's version contains in-frame clones alone and is incomplete. The sample lists a few hundred thousand clones, about 89% seen once, with 0.7% to 0.9% in the top ten. This CDR3 has 13 residues. Germline V gives CDR1 SGHNT, CDR2 YENEEA. Trimming removed 9 bases from V and 3 bases from J; junction bases left unmatched: 6. The sequenced sample consisted of peripheral blood. The chain recombines TRBV11-3 with TRBJ2-3; TRBD1 matches at 7 bases. This TCR was recovered from a young man with acute or convalescent COVID-19. CDR3 sequence (DNA): TGTGCCAGTAAGGCAGGGGGAACAGATACGCAGTATTTT. Amino acids: CASKAGGTDTQYF.